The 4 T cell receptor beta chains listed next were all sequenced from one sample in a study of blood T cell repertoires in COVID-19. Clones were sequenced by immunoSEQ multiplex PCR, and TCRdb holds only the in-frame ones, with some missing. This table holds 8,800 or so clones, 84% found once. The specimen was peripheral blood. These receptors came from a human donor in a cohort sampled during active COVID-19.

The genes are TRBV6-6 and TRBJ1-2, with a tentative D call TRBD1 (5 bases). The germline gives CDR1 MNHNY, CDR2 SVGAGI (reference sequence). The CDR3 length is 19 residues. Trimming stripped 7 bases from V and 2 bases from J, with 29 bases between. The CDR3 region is CASTRRSPGQIEMNYGYTF. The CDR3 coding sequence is TGTGCCAGCACTCGACGGTCGCCAGGGCAGATTGAAATGAACTATGGCTACACCTTC.

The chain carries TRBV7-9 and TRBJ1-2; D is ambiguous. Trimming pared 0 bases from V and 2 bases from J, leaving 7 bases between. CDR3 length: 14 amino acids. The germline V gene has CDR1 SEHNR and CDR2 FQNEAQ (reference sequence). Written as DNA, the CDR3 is TGTGCCAGCAGCTTAGCCGTAGAAAACTATGGCTACACCTTC. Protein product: CASSLAVENYGYTF.

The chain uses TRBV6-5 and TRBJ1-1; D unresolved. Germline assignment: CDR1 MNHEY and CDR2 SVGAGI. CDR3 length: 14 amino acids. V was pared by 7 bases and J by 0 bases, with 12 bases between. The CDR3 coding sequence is TGTGCCAGCACGGGGTCCAACATGAACACTGAAGCTTTCTTT. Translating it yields CASTGSNMNTEAFF.

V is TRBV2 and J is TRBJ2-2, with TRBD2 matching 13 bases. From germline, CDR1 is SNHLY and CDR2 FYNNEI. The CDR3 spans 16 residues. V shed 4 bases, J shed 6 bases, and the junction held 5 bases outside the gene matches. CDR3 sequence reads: CASSGRTSGGSGELFF. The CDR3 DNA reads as TGTGCCAGCAGTGGCCGGACTAGCGGGGGATCCGGGGAGCTGTTTTTT.